A selection of T cell receptor beta chains follows, all from one sample in a study of blood T cell repertoires in COVID-19. The assay was immunoSEQ multiplex PCR, and TCRdb's table has in-frame clones only and misses some. The table records 50,000 to 80,000 clones, 85% to 90% of them present only once. The sample consisted of PBMCs or T cells enriched from blood (not recorded which). The receptors were sampled from a woman between 40 and 55 years old who had recovered from COVID-19. The CDR3 runs from the conserved cysteine through the conserved F or W. The D gene is left open where the match is weak. Size is stated for part of the rows, as once, few or many counts, or as a class when the clone is expanded.

clone_size j_call d_call v_call cdr3_nt cdr3_aa
once TRBJ2-5 TRBD2 TRBV7-8 TGTGCCAGCAGCGCGGGACTAGCGAATAGAGAGACCCAGTACTTC CASSAGLANRETQYF
. TRBJ1-4 . TRBV27 TGTGCCAGCAGTTTATCCAGGGCGGGGAATGAAAAACTGTTTTTT CASSLSRAGNEKLFF
. TRBJ2-1 TRBD1 TRBV6-5 TGTGCCAGCAGCAATAGCAGGGGGCAATATGATGAGCAGTTCTTC CASSNSRGQYDEQFF
. TRBJ2-7 . TRBV11-2 TGTGCCAGCAGCCAAACAGCGGAGAGCTCCTACGAGCAGTACTTC CASSQTAESSYEQYF
. TRBJ1-6 . TRBV21-1 TGTGCCAGCAGCACACTTTCACGGACAGGGAGGGTTGTTTCACCCCTCCACTTT CASSTLSRTGRVVSPLHF
. TRBJ2-7 TRBD2 TRBV19 TGTGCCAGTAGCAAGACTAGCGGGGTCTACGAGCAGTACTTC CASSKTSGVYEQYF
few TRBJ2-2 . TRBV12-3/TRBV12-4 TGTGCCAGCATCCTGACAAGTGTCGGGGAGCTGTTTTTT CASILTSVGELFF
. TRBJ1-5 . TRBV10-3 TGTGCCATCAGTGAAGCCTCACAGTACGGTAGTCAGCCCCAGCATTTT CAISEASQYGSQPQHF
. TRBJ2-1 . TRBV3-1/TRBV3-2 TGTGCCAGCAGCCAAGATAGGGGTTCCGCTTACAATGAGCAGTTCTTC CASSQDRGSAYNEQFF
. TRBJ1-5 . TRBV25-1 TGTGCCAGCAGTGAGGTCGGGGAAGTCCAGCCCCAGCATTTT CASSEVGEVQPQHF
. TRBJ2-2 TRBD1 TRBV27 TGTGCCAGCAGCCCGGGACAGTCGAACACCGGGGAGCTGTTTTTT CASSPGQSNTGELFF
few TRBJ2-2 . TRBV18 TGTGCCAGCTCACCGGGACAGAACACCGGGGAGCTGTTTTTT CASSPGQNTGELFF
. TRBJ2-7 . TRBV27 TGTGCCAGCAGCCCCCCGACAGGAATCTACGAGCAGTACTTC CASSPPTGIYEQYF
. TRBJ2-1 TRBD1 TRBV4-1 TGCGCCAGCAGCCAACCCCCGGGACAGGGGTATGGGGGTTCCTACAATGAGCAGTTCTTC CASSQPPGQGYGGSYNEQFF
once TRBJ1-1 . TRBV4-1 TGCGCCAGCAGTCGGGTCCGGATGAACACTGAAGCTTTCTTT CASSRVRMNTEAFF
. TRBJ1-1 . TRBV5-1 TGCGCCAGCAGCTTGGGAACAGGGATACGTGGTGAAGCTTTCTTT CASSLGTGIRGEAFF
. TRBJ1-2 TRBD1 TRBV14 TGTGCCAGAGCCGGGACAGGGGATGGCTACACCTTC CARAGTGDGYTF
. TRBJ2-1 TRBD2 TRBV9 TGTGCCAGCAGCGTACAGACTAGCGGGGGTGTAAATGAGCAGTTCTTC CASSVQTSGGVNEQFF
. TRBJ2-3 . TRBV7-9 TGTGCCAGCAGCTTAAGCGCAGATACGCAGTATTTT CASSLSADTQYF
. TRBJ1-2 . TRBV11-2 TGTGCCAGCAGCTCCCTGCCCCAGGGAACTAACTATGGCTACACCTTC CASSSLPQGTNYGYTF
. TRBJ2-1 . TRBV7-9 TGTGCCAGCAGCTTAATCCTCAATGAGCAGTTCTTC CASSLILNEQFF
. TRBJ2-6 . TRBV5-4 TGTGCCAGCAGCTTGGTAGGGCTCGGGACTGAGAGCTCTGGGGCCAACGTCCTGACTTTC CASSLVGLGTESSGANVLTF
. TRBJ1-5 TRBD1 TRBV19 TGTGCCAGTAGCACAACAGGGGGCGGCAATCAGCCCCAGCATTTT CASSTTGGGNQPQHF
. TRBJ1-6 . TRBV20-1 TGCAGTGCTAGTGGGACCGGACTTGATTCACCCCTCCACTTT CSASGTGLDSPLHF
. TRBJ2-3 TRBD2 TRBV10-1 TGCGCCAGCAGTCCGATGGGAGCGGGGGGAACTAGCACAGATACGCAGTATTTT CASSPMGAGGTSTDTQYF
once TRBJ2-1 . TRBV4-1 TGCGCCAGCAGCCTCCGGACTTCCACCTACAATGAGCAGTTCTTC CASSLRTSTYNEQFF
. TRBJ1-5 TRBD1 TRBV14 TGTGCCAGCAGCCAAGGTTCGGACAGGCCCTATAATTTT CASSQGSDRPYNF
once TRBJ2-1 . TRBV7-8 TGTGCCAGCAGCTTAGAAATAGTTTCCTACAATGAGCAGTTCTTC CASSLEIVSYNEQFF
once TRBJ1-1 TRBD1 TRBV7-9 TGTGCCAGGGGGAGGCCCCGCGACAGGGACATGAACACTGAAGCTTTCTTT CARGRPRDRDMNTEAFF
. TRBJ2-3 TRBD2 TRBV24-1 TGTGCCACCAGTGAGCTAGCGGGGGGCCTCGGTAGGGATACGCAGTATTTT CATSELAGGLGRDTQYF
. TRBJ1-2 TRBD1 TRBV6-6 TGTGCCAGCAGTCGACGGATGGGGGACAGGGCTTATGGCTACACCTTC CASSRRMGDRAYGYTF
few TRBJ1-1 . TRBV12-5 TGTGCTAGTGGTTTATATTTGGGTTTAAGGGGGACTGAAGCTTTCTTT CASGLYLGLRGTEAFF
. TRBJ1-6 . TRBV7-8 TGTGCCAGCAGCTACGAGTGGGGGCGTGATTCACCCCTCCACTTT CASSYEWGRDSPLHF
. TRBJ1-5 . TRBV27 TGTGCCAGCAGCCCAGGAGGAGCGTGGCATTTT CASSPGGAWHF
once TRBJ1-6 TRBD1 TRBV3-1/TRBV3-2 TGTGCCAGCAGCCGACAACTGGGACAGACCTATTCACCCCTCCACTTT CASSRQLGQTYSPLHF
. TRBJ1-6 . TRBV12-3/TRBV12-4 TGTGCCAGCAGTTTTGAGAATTCACCCCTCCACTTT CASSFENSPLHF
. TRBJ2-2 . TRBV10-3 TGTGCCATCAGTGAGACCCAAGCTGGGAACACCGGGGAGCTGTTTTTT CAISETQAGNTGELFF
. TRBJ1-2 TRBD1 TRBV18 TGTGCCAGCTCACCCGGGACAGGTGACTATGGCTACACCTTC CASSPGTGDYGYTF
. TRBJ1-1 . TRBV28 TGTGCCAGCAGTGCCCAGGTACCGAACACTGAAGCTTTCTTT CASSAQVPNTEAFF
. TRBJ2-3 TRBD2 TRBV28 TGTGCCAGCAGTTCCGGACTAGCGGGCCACACAGATACGCAGTATTTT CASSSGLAGHTDTQYF
. TRBJ2-7 TRBD1 TRBV16 TGTGCCAGCAGCCAAGAACAGAGGGACAGCCGATACGAGCAGTACTTC CASSQEQRDSRYEQYF
. TRBJ2-3 . TRBV10-3 TGTGCCATAAAAGGAGCTTTTTCCACAGATACGCAGTATTTT CAIKGAFSTDTQYF
. TRBJ2-3 . TRBV21-1 TGTGCCAGCAGCTCCTGGGGACTAGCGGGGGGAGATACGCAGTATTTT CASSSWGLAGGDTQYF
. TRBJ1-1 . TRBV5-4 TGTGCCAGCAGCGGCGGGACGGGAGTCACTGAAGCTTTCTTT CASSGGTGVTEAFF
. TRBJ2-7 TRBD2 TRBV3-1/TRBV3-2 TGTGCCAGCAGCCCCAGAACCCCAGGACTAGCGGGGGGGTACTCCGCCGAGCAGTACTTC CASSPRTPGLAGGYSAEQYF
few TRBJ1-2 TRBD1 TRBV18 TGTGCCAGCTCACCTGGACAGGGAAGGGAGTATGGCTACACCTTC CASSPGQGREYGYTF
. TRBJ1-3 . TRBV28 TGTGCCAGCAGATGGCCAGCTGGAAACACCATATATTTT CASRWPAGNTIYF
. TRBJ2-5 TRBD2 TRBV3-1/TRBV3-2 TGTGCCAGCAGTCCTCGTTTTGGAACGGGGGGGCAAGAGACCCAGTACTTC CASSPRFGTGGQETQYF
. TRBJ2-7 TRBD1 TRBV27 TGTGCCAGCAGTTTATACAGGGGGGACGAGCAGTACTTC CASSLYRGDEQYF
. TRBJ2-2 TRBD2 TRBV19 TGTGCCAGTAGTGAGAGGGACTATCCTTCCGGGGAGCTGTTTTTT CASSERDYPSGELFF
. TRBJ2-7 . TRBV5-6 TGTGCCAGCAGCGGGTCGGACAGCGACTACGAGCAGTACTTC CASSGSDSDYEQYF
. TRBJ2-6 . TRBV24-1 TGTGCCACCAGGCGGATCTCTGGGGCCAACGTCCTGACTTTC CATRRISGANVLTF
. TRBJ1-2 TRBD1 TRBV7-2 TGTGCCAGCAGCCCCCAGACAGGGGCTAACTATGGCTACACCTTC CASSPQTGANYGYTF
few TRBJ1-5 . TRBV6-5 TGTGCCAGCCGGCCCCCCGCCGGGGGCAATCAGCCCCAGCATTTT CASRPPAGGNQPQHF